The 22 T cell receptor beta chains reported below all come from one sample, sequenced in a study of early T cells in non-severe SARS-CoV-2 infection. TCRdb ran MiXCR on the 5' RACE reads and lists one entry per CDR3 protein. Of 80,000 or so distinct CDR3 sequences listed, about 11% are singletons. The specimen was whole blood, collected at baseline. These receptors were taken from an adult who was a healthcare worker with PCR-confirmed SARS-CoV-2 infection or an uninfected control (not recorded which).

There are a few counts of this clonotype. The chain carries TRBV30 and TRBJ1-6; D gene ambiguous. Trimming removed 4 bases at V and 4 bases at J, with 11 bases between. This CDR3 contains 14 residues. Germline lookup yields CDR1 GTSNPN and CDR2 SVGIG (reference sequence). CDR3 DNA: TGTGCCTGGACACCCCAGGATTATAATTCACCCCTCCACTTT. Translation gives CAWTPQDYNSPLHF.

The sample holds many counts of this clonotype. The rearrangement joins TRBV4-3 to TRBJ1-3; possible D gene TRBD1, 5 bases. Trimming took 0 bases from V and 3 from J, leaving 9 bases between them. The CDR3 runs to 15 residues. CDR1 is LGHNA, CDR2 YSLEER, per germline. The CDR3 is CASSQDAGFGNTIYF. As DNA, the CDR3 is TGCGCCAGCAGCCAAGATGCAGGGTTTGGAAACACCATATATTTT.

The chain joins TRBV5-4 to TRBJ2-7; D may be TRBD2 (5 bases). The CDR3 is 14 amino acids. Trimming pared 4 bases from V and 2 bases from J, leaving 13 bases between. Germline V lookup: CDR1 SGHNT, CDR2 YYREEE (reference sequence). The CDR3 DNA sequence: TGTGCCAGCAGCACCGGACTGGAGGCCTACGAGCAGTACTTC. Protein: CASSTGLEAYEQYF.

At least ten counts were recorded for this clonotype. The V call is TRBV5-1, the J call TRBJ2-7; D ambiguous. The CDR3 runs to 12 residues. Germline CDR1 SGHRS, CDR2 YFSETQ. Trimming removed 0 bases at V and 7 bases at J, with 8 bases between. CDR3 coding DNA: TGCGCCAGCAGCTTGGGAGGATCAGAGCAGTACTTC. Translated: CASSLGGSEQYF.

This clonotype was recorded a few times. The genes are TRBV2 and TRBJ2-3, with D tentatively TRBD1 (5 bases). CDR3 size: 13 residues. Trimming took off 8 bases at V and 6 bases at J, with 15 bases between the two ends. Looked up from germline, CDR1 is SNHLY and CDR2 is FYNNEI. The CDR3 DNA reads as TGTGCCAGCTGCTCTACCCGACAGGATACGCAGTATTTT. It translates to CASCSTRQDTQYF.

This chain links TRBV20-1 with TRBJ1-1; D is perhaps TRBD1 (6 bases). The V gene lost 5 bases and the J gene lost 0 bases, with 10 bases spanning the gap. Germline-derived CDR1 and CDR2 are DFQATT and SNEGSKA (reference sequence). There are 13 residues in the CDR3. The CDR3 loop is CSAGGGMNTEAFF. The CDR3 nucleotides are TGCAGTGCTGGGGGCGGGATGAACACTGAAGCTTTCTTT.

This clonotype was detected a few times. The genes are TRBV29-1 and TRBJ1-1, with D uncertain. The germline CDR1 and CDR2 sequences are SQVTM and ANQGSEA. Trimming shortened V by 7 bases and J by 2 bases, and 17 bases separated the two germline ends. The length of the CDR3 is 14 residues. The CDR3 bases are TGCAGCGCTTCCCCTGAGCACGACAACACTGAAGCTTTCTTT. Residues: CSASPEHDNTEAFF.

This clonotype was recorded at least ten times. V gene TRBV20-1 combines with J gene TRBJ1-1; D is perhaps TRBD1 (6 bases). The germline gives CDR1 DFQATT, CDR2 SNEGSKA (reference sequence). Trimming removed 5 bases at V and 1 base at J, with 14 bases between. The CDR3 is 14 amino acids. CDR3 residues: CSAYDWGQNTEAFF. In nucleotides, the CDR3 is TGCAGTGCTTATGATTGGGGACAGAACACTGAAGCTTTCTTT.

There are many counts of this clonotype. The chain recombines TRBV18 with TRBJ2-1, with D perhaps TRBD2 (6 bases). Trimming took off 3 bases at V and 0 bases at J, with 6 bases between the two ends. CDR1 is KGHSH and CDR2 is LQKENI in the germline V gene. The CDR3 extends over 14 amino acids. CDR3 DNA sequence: TGTGCCAGCTCACCGCGGGGCTCCTACAATGAGCAGTTCTTC. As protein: CASSPRGSYNEQFF.

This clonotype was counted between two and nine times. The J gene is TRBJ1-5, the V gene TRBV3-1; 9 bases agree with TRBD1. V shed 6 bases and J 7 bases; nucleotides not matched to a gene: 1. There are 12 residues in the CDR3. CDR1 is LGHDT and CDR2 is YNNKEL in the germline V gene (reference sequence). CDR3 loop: CASRDRGQPQHF. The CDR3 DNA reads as TGTGCCAGCAGGGACAGGGGACAGCCCCAGCATTTT.

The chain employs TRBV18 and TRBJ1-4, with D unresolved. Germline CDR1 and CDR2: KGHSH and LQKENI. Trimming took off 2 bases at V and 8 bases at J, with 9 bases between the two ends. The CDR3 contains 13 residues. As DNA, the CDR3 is TGTGCCAGCTCACCAGAGTTGGAGGAAAAACTGTTTTTT. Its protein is CASSPELEEKLFF.

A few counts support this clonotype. The CDR3 DNA follows: TGTGCCAGCAACCCCCCCGTTGGGTCCTACAATGAGCAGTTCTTC. Its protein is CASNPPVGSYNEQFF. The chain recombines TRBV28 with TRBJ2-1; D gene unclear. Per germline, CDR1 MDHEN and CDR2 SYDVKM. The ends were cut back, 7 bases at V and 1 base at J, with 14 bases in the middle. The CDR3 covers 15 residues.

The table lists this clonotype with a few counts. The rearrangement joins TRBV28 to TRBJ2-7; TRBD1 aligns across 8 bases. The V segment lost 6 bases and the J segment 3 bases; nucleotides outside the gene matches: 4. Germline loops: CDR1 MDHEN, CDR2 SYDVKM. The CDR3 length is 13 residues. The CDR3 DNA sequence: TGTGCCAGCAGACGACAGGGGCTCTACGAGCAGTACTTC. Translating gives CASRRQGLYEQYF.

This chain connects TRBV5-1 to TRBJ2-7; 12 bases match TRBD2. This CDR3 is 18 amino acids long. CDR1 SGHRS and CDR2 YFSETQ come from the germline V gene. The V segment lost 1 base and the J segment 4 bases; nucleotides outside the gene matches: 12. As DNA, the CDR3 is TGCGCCAGCAGCTTGTTTTCTAGCGGGGGGGCCGAGAAATACGAGCAGTACTTC. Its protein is CASSLFSSGGAEKYEQYF.

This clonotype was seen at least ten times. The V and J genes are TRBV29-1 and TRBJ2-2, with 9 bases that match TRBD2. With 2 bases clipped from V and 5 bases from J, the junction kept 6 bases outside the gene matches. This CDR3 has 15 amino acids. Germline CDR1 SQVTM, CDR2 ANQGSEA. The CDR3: CSVELAGLPTGELFF. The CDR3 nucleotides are TGCAGCGTTGAACTAGCGGGGCTCCCGACCGGGGAGCTGTTTTTT.

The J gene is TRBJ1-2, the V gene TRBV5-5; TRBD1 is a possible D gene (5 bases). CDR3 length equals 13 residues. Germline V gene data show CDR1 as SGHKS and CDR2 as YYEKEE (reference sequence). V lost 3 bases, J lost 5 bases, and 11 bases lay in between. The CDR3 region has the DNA TGTGCCAGCAGCTCAGTCTGGGGGTATGGCTACACCTTC. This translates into CASSSVWGYGYTF.

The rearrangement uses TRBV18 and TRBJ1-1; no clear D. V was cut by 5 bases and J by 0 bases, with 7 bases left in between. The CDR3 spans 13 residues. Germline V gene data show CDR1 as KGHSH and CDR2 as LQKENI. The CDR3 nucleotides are TGTGCCAGCTCATACGAGTTGAACACTGAAGCTTTCTTT. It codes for CASSYELNTEAFF.

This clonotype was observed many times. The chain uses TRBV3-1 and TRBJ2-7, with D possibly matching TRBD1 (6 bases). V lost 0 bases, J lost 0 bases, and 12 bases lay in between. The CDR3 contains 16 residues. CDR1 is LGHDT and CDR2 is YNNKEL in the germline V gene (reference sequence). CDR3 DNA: TGTGCCAGCAGCCAAGACCCACAGGGCCTCTCCTACGAGCAGTACTTC. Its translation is CASSQDPQGLSYEQYF.

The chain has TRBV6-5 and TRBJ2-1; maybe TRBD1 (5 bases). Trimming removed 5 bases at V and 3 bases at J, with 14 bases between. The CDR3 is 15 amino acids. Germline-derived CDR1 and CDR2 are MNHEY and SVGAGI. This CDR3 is CASSLRGAFYNEQFF. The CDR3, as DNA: TGTGCCAGCAGTCTAAGGGGCGCCTTCTACAATGAGCAGTTCTTC.

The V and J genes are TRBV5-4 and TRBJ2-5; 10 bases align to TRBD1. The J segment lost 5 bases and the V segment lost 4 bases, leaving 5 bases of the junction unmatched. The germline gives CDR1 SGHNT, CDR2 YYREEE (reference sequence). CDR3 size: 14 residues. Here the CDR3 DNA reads TGTGCCAGCAGCCCGACAGGGGGCGATGAGACCCAGTACTTC. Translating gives CASSPTGGDETQYF.

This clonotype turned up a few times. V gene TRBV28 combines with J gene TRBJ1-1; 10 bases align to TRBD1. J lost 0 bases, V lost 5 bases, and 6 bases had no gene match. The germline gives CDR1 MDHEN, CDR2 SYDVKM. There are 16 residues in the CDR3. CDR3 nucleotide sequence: TGTGCCAGCAGTACCGGGACAGGGGCATTGAACACTGAAGCTTTCTTT. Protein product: CASSTGTGALNTEAFF. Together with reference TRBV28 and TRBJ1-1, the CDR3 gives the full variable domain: DVKVTQSSRYLVKRTGEKVFLECVQDMDHENMFWYRQDPGLGLRLIYFSYDVKMKEKGDIPEGYSVSREKKERFSLILESASTNQTSMYLCASSTGTGALNTEAFFGQGTRLTVV.

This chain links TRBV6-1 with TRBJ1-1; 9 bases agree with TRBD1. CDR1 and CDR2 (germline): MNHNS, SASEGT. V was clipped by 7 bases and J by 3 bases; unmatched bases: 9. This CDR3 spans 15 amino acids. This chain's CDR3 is CASKPQGADYTEAFF. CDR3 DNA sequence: TGTGCCAGCAAGCCACAGGGGGCGGATTACACTGAAGCTTTCTTT.